The clone carrying this T cell receptor (beta chain) was counted at least ten times. This CDR3 spans 15 amino acids. Germline V gene data show CDR1 as SGHTA and CDR2 as FQGNSA. Losses at the gene ends were 6 bases for V and 4 bases for J; bases not matched to a gene: 5. TCRdb re-analysed the 5' RACE reads in MiXCR, keeping a single row per CDR3 protein. This table holds approximately 190,000 distinct CDR3 sequences, approximately 13% found once. The sample originates from a study of CD8 T cells in ankylosing spondylitis. The sequenced sample consisted of blood, either unsorted or a sorted T cell fraction (not recorded which). The receptor was isolated from a female donor with ankylosing spondylitis or in good health (not recorded which). V and J are TRBV7-2 and TRBJ2-1; the match to TRBD2 covers 11 bases. The CDR3 nucleotides read TGTGCCAGCAGTTCAACTAGCGGGGGTTACAATGAGCAGTTCTTC. This gives the protein CASSSTSGGYNEQFF.